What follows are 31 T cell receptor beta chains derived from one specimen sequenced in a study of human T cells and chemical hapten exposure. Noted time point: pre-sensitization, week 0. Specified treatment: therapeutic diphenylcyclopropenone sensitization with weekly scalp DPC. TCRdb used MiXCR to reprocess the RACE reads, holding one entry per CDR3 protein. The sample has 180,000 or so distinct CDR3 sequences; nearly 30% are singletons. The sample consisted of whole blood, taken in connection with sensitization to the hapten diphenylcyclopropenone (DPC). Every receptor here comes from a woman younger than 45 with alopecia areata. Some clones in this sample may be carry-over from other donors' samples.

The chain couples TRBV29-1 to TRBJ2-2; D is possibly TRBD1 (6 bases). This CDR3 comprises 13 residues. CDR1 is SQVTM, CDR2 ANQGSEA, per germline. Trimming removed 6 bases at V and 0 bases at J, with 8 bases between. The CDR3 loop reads CSVGHPNTGELFF. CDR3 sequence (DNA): TGCAGCGTGGGACACCCGAACACCGGGGAGCTGTTTTTT.

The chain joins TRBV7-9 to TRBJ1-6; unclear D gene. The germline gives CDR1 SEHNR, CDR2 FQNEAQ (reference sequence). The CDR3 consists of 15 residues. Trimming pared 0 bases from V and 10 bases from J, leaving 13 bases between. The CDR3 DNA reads TGTGCCAGCAGCTTAGCGGAGGGCAAGGGATCACCCCTCCACTTT. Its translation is CASSLAEGKGSPLHF.

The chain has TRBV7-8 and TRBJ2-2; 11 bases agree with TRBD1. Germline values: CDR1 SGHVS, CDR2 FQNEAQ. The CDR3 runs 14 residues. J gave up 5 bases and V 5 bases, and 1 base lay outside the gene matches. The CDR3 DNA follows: TGTGCCAGCAGCGGACAGGGGGCAACCGGGGAGCTGTTTTTT. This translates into CASSGQGATGELFF. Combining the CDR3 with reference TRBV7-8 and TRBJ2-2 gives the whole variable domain GAGVSQSPRYKVAKRGQDVALRCDPISGHVSLFWYQQALGQGPEFLTYFQNEAQLDKSGLPSDRFFAERPEGSVSTLKIQRTQQEDSAVYLCASSGQGATGELFFGEGSRLTVL.

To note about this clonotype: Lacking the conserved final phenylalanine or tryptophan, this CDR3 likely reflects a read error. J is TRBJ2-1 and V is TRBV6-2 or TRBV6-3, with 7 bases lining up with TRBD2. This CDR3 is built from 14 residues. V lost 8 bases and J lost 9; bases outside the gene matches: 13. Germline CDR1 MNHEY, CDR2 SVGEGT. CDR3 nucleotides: TGTGCCAGCGGGAGGGGAGTCACTCAGAGTGAGCAGTTCTCC. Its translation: CASGRGVTQSEQFS.

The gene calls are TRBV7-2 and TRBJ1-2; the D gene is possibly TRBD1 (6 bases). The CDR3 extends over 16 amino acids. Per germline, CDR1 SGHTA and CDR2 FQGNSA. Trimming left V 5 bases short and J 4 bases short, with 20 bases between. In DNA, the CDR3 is TGTGCCAGCAGCCGTAACTCAGGGGCTCTCTTCTATGGCTACACCTTC. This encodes CASSRNSGALFYGYTF. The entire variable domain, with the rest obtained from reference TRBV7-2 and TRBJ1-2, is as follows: GAGVSQSPSNKVTEKGKDVELRCDPISGHTALYWYRQSLGQGLEFLIYFQGNSAPDKSGLPSDRFSAERTGGSVSTLTIQRTQQEDSAVYLCASSRNSGALFYGYTFGSGTRLTVV.

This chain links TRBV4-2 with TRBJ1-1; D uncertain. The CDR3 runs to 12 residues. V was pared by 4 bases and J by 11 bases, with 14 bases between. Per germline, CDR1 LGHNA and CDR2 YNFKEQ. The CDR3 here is CASSPTPSRAFF. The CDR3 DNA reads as TGTGCCAGCAGCCCAACTCCTTCGAGGGCTTTCTTT.

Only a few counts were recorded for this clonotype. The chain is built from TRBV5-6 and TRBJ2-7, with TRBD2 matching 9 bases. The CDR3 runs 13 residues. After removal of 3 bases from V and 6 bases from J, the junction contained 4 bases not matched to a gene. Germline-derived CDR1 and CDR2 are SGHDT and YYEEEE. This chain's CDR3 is CASSWAGGGEQYF. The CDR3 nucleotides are TGTGCCAGCAGCTGGGCGGGAGGGGGCGAGCAGTACTTC. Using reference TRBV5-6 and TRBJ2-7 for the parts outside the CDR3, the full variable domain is DAGVTQSPTHLIKTRGQQVTLRCSPKSGHDTVSWYQQALGQGPQFIFQYYEEEERQRGNFPDRFSGHQFPNYSSELNVNALLLGDSALYLCASSWAGGGEQYFGPGTRLTVT.

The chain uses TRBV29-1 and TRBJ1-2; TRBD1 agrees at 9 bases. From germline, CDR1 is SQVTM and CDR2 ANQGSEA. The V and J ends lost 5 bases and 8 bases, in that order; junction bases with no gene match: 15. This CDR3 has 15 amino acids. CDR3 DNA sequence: TGCAGCGTTCCAACATCCGGGACAGGGCGGTTCGGCTACACCTTC. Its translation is CSVPTSGTGRFGYTF.

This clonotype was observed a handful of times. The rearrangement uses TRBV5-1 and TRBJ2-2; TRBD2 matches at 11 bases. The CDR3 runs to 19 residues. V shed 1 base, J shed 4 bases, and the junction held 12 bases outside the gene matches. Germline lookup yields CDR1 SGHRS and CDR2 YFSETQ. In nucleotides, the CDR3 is TGCGCCAGCAGCTTGACTAGCGGGAGACAGCGTAATCCCACCGGGGAGCTGTTTTTT. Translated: CASSLTSGRQRNPTGELFF.

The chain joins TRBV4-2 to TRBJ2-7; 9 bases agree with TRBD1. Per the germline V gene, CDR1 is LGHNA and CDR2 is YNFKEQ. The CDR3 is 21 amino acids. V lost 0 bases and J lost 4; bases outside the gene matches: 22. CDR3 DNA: TGTGCCAGCAGCCAAGACTGCCCGGGACAGGGTTTGGCGCGGGACCTATACGAGCAGTACTTC. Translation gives CASSQDCPGQGLARDLYEQYF.

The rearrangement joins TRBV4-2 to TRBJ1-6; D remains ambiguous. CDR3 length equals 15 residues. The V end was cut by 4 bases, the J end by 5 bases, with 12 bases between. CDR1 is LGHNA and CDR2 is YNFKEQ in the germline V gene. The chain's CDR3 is CASSPGDFNNSPLHF. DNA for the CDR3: TGTGCCAGCAGCCCCGGAGACTTCAATAATTCACCCCTCCACTTT.

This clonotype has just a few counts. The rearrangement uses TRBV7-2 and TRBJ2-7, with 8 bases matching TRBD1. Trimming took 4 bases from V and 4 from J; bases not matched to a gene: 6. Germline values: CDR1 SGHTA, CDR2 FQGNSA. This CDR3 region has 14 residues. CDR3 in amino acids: CASSSPGQAYEQYF. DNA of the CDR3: TGTGCCAGCAGCTCACCGGGACAGGCATACGAGCAGTACTTC.

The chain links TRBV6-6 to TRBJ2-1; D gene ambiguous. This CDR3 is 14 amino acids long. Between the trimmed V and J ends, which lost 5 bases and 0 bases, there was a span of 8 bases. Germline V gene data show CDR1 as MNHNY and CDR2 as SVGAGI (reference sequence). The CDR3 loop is CASSILSSYNEQFF. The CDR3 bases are TGTGCCAGCAGTATACTGAGCTCCTACAATGAGCAGTTCTTC.

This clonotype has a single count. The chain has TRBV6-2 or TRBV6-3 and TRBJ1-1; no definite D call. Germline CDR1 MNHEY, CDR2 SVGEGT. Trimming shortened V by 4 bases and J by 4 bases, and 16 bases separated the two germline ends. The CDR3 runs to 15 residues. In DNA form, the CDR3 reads TGTGCCAGCAGTTTTGCAGCCCAGGCAGGCACTGAAGCTTTCTTT. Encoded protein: CASSFAAQAGTEAFF.

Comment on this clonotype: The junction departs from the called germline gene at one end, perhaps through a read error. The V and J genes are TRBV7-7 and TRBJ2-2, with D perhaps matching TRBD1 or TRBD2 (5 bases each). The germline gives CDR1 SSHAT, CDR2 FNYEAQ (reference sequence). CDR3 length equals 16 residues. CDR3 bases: TGTGCTAGCAGCTTAGTAGGGACCCAGAACACCGGGGAGCTGTTTTTT. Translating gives CASSLVGTQNTGELFF.

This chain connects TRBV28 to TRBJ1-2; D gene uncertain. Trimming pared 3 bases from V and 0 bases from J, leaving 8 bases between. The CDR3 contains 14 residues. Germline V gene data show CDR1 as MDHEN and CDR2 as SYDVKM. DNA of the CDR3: TGTGCCAGCAGTTTGGGCCTTTCTAACTATGGCTACACCTTC. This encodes CASSLGLSNYGYTF.

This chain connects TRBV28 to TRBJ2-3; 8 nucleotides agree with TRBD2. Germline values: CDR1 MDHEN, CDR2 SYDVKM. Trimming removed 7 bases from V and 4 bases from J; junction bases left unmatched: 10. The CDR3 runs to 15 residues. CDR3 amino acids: CASKVAGPGADTQYF. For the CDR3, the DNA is TGTGCCAGCAAAGTAGCGGGACCGGGGGCAGATACGCAGTATTTT.

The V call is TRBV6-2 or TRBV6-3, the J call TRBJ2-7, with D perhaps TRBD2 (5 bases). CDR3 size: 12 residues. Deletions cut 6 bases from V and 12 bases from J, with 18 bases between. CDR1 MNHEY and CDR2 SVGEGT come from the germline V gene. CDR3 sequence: CASRRHPEGPYF. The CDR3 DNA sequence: TGTGCCAGCAGAAGACATCCCGAGGGCCCGTACTTC.

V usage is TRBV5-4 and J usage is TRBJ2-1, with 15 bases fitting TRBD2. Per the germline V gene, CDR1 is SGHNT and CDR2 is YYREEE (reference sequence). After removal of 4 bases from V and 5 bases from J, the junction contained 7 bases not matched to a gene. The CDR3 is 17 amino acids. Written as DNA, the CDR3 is TGTGCCAGCAGCCCTGCCGGACTAGCGGGAGGGGACAATGAGCAGTTCTTC. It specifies CASSPAGLAGGDNEQFF.

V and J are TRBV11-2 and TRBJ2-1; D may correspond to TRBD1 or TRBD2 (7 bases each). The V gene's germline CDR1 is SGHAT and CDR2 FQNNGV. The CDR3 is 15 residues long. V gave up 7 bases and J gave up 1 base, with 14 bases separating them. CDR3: CASTGGTVSYNEQFF. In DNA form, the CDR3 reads TGTGCCAGCACCGGGGGGACAGTTTCCTACAATGAGCAGTTCTTC. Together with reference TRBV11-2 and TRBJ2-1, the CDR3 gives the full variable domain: EAGVAQSPRYKIIEKRQSVAFWCNPISGHATLYWYQQILGQGPKLLIQFQNNGVVDDSQLPKDRFSAERLKGVDSTLKIQPAKLEDSAVYLCASTGGTVSYNEQFFGPGTRLTVL.

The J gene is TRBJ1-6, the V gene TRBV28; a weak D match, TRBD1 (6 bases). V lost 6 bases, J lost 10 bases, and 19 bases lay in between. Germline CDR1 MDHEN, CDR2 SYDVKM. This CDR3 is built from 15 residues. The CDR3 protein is CASRGGADLTSPLHF. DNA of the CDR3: TGTGCCAGCAGGGGGGGGGCCGACCTAACCTCACCCCTCCACTTT. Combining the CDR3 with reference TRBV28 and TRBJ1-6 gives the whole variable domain DVKVTQSSRYLVKRTGEKVFLECVQDMDHENMFWYRQDPGLGLRLIYFSYDVKMKEKGDIPEGYSVSREKKERFSLILESASTNQTSMYLCASRGGADLTSPLHFGNGTRLTVT.

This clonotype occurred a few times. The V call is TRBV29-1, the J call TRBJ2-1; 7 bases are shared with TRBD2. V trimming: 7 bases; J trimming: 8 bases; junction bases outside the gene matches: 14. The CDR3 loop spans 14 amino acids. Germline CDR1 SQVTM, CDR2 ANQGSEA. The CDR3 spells CSASLAGPGDEQFF. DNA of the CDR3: TGCAGCGCCTCGTTAGCGGGCCCCGGGGATGAGCAGTTCTTC.

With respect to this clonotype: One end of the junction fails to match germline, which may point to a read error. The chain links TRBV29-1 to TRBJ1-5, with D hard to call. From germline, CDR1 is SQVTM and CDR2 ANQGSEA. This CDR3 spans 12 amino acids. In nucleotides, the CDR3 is TGCAGCGTTAAAGACCTGAATCAGCCCCAGCATTTT. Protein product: CSVKDLNQPQHF.

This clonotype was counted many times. Here the CDR3 reads CASSGGVTDTQYF. The CDR3 bases are TGTGCCAGCAGTGGGGGGGTCACAGATACGCAGTATTTT. The gene calls are TRBV27 and TRBJ2-3; TRBD2 matches at 7 bases. Germline CDR1 and CDR2: MNHEY and SMNVEV (reference sequence). After removal of 5 bases from V and 2 bases from J, the junction contained 1 base not matched to a gene. The CDR3 consists of 13 residues.

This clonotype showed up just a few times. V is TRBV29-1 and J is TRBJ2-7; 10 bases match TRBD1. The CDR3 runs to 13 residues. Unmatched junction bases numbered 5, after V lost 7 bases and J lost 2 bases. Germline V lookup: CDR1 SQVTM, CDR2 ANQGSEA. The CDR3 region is CSASGTGAYEQYF. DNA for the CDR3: TGCAGCGCGTCCGGGACAGGGGCCTACGAGCAGTACTTC.

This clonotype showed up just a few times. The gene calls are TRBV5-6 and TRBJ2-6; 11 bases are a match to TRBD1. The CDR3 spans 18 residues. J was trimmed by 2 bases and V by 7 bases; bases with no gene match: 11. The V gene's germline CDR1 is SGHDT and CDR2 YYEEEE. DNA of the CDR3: TGTGCCAGCGTCCCCCGGGACAGGGGGTTCGCTGGGGCCAACGTCCTGACTTTC. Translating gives CASVPRDRGFAGANVLTF.

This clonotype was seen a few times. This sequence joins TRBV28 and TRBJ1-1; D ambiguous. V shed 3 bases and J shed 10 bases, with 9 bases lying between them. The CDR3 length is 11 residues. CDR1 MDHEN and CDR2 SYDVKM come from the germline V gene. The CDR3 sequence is CASSFRVSAFF. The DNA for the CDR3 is TGTGCCAGCAGTTTTAGGGTATCAGCTTTCTTT.

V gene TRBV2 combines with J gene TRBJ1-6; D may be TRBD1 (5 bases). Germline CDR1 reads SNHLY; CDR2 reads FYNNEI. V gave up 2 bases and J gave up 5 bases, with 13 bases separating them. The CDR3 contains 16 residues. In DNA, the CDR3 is TGTGCCAGCAGTGAACAGGGTCAGGTGAATAATTCACCCCTCCACTTT. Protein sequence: CASSEQGQVNNSPLHF.

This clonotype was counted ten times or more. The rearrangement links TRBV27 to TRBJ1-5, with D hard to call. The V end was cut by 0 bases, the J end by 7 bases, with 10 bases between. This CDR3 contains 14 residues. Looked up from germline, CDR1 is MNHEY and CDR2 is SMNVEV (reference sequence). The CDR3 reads CASSLSGNEQPQHF. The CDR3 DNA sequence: TGTGCCAGCAGTTTATCGGGGAATGAGCAGCCCCAGCATTTT.

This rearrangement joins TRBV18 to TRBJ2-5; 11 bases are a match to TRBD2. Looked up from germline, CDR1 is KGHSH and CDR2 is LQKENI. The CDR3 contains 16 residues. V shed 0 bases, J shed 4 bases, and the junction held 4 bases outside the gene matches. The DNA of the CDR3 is TGTGCCAGCTCACCACCTAGCGGGGGGGCCGGAGAGACCCAGTACTTC. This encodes CASSPPSGGAGETQYF.

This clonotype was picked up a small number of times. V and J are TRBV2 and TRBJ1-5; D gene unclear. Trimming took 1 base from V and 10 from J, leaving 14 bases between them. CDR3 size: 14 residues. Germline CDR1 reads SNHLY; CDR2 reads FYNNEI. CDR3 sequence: CASSEGVALGPQHF. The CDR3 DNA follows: TGTGCCAGCAGTGAAGGGGTGGCCTTAGGACCCCAGCATTTT.